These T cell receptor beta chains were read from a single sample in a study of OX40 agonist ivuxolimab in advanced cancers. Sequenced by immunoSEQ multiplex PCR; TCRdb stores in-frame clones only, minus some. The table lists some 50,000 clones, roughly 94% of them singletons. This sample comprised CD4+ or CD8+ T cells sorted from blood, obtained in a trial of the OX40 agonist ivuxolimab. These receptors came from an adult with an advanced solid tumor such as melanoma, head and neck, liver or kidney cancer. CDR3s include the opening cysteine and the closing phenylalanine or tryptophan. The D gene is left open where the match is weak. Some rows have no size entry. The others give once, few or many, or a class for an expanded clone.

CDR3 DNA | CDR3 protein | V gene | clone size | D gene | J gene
TGTGCCAGCAGAAGCAGGGGCGGCAATCAGCCCCAGCATTTT | CASRSRGGNQPQHF | TRBV6-6 | once | . | TRBJ1-5
TGCAGTGCTAGGACTGACAGCGGCTACACCTTC | CSARTDSGYTF | TRBV20-1 | . | . | TRBJ1-2
TGTGCCAGCAGCTTGGTGGGAGTGCAGCCCCAGCATTTT | CASSLVGVQPQHF | TRBV5-6 | . | . | TRBJ1-5
TGTGCCAGTAGTACCGGGGACAGCTCCTACGAGCAGTACTTC | CASSTGDSSYEQYF | TRBV19 | . | TRBD1 | TRBJ2-7
TGTGCCAGCAGCGTCGGACAGGGGAACACCATATATTTT | CASSVGQGNTIYF | TRBV6-6 | . | TRBD1 | TRBJ1-3
TGTGCTAGTGGTTTGGGGACAGGGATGAACACTGAAGCTTTCTTT | CASGLGTGMNTEAFF | TRBV12-5 | . | TRBD1 | TRBJ1-1
TGTGCCAGCAAGCGGGGGTATATTAGCACAGATACGCAGTATTTT | CASKRGYISTDTQYF | TRBV28 | . | TRBD2 | TRBJ2-3
TGTGCCAGCAGCTTTCTACTAGGGAACAGGGGCGAGCAGTACTTC | CASSFLLGNRGEQYF | TRBV27 | . | TRBD1 | TRBJ2-7
TGTGCCAGCAGCCGCCAGGTCCAACTAGCGGAGCTCTACGAGCAGTACTTC | CASSRQVQLAELYEQYF | TRBV11-3 | . | TRBD2 | TRBJ2-7
TGTGCCAGCAGCTTGTGGGACAGTCCGTTCGGCTATGGCTACACCTTC | CASSLWDSPFGYGYTF | TRBV7-8 | . | TRBD1 | TRBJ1-2
TGTGCCAGCAGCCCATGGAGGACAGGGCAAGAGACCCAGTACTTC | CASSPWRTGQETQYF | TRBV14 | . | TRBD1 | TRBJ2-5